Following are 23 T cell receptor beta chains from one sample sequenced in a study of CD8+CD57+ T cells in acquired aplastic anemia. Genomic DNA acted as the template from which TCR beta VDJ combination and CDR3 sequence profiling were carried out. Via MiXCR, TCRdb re-called the reads, giving one row per CDR3 protein. The sample comprises 200,000 to 250,000 distinct CDR3 sequences, roughly 57% of which are singletons, and approximately 30% rests with the top ten. Source material: sorted CD4+, CD8+, or CD8+CD57+ T cells (not recorded which) from PBMCs. All receptors come from a human donor in good health.

The CDR3 loop is CASSGGSSVNEQFF. The CDR3 DNA follows: TGCGCCAGCAGTGGTGGCTCAAGTGTAAATGAGCAGTTCTTC. This chain connects TRBV10-2 to TRBJ2-1, with D unresolved. The CDR3 is 14 amino acids. Germline V CDR1 and CDR2: WSHSY, SAAADI. The germline V and J ends were trimmed by 4 bases and 7 bases, with 14 bases remaining between them.

This clonotype occurred once. This chain joins TRBV20-1 and TRBJ1-2, with a possible D match to TRBD1 (6 bases). Trimming took 6 bases from V and 4 from J, leaving 15 bases between them. Per germline, CDR1 DFQATT and CDR2 SNEGSKA (reference sequence). This CDR3 is 13 amino acids long. In nucleotides, the CDR3 is TGCAGTGCAGCGCACAGGGATCCCTATGGCTACACCTTC. Amino acid sequence: CSAAHRDPYGYTF.

The V and J genes are TRBV3-1 and TRBJ2-1, with a weak D call TRBD2 (6 bases). The germline V gene has CDR1 LGHDT and CDR2 YNNKEL (reference sequence). CDR3 size: 15 residues. Between the trimmed V and J ends, which lost 5 bases and 2 bases, there was a span of 13 bases. CDR3 protein: CASSLLAVTYNEQFF. CDR3 coding DNA: TGTGCCAGCAGCTTATTAGCGGTTACCTACAATGAGCAGTTCTTC.

The table lists this clonotype with many counts. The rearrangement links TRBV7-6 to TRBJ2-2, with TRBD2 matching over 14 bases. With V trimmed by 4 bases and J by 7 bases, 8 bases remained unmatched. CDR3 length: 17 residues. CDR1 is SGHVS and CDR2 is FNYEAQ in the germline V gene. The DNA of the CDR3 is TGTGCCAGCAGCTCCGGGACTAGCGGGGGCTGGTACGGGGAGCTGTTTTTT. This gives the protein CASSSGTSGGWYGELFF.

The V gene is TRBV20-1, the J gene TRBJ1-1, with TRBD1 matching over 9 bases. The CDR3 covers 13 residues. V dropped 6 bases and J dropped 5; count of bases not matched to a gene: 7. CDR1 is DFQATT, CDR2 SNEGSKA, per germline (reference sequence). CDR3 coding DNA: TGCAGTGCGAGGGGGACAGGGAGGACTGAAGCTTTCTTT. Protein product: CSARGTGRTEAFF.

The chain joins TRBV24-1 to TRBJ1-1; D gene ambiguous. CDR3 size: 13 residues. Germline CDR1 and CDR2: KGHDR and SFDVKD. V lost 0 bases to trimming and J lost 7 bases, with 8 bases between them. This CDR3 reads CATSDLGLREAFF. CDR3 nucleotide sequence: TGTGCCACCAGTGATTTGGGACTTCGTGAAGCTTTCTTT.

Of note for this clonotype: An end of the junction differs from the germline gene, which may be a read error. The genes are TRBV5-1 and TRBJ2-7, with TRBD1 as a possible D gene (7 bases). The CDR3 is 14 residues long. Germline V gene lookup returns CDR1 SGHRS and CDR2 YFSETQ. The CDR3 sequence is CASSFAGGPYEQYF. Written as DNA, the CDR3 is TGTGCCAGCAGCTTTGCAGGGGGGCCCTACGAGCAGTACTTC. Full variable domain (remainder filled in from reference TRBV5-1 and TRBJ2-7): KAGVTQTPRYLIKTRGQQVTLSCSPISGHRSVSWYQQTPGQGLQFLFEYFSETQRNKGNFPGRFSGRQFSNSRSEMNVSTLELGDSALYLCASSFAGGPYEQYFGPGTRLTVT.

V usage is TRBV20-1 and J usage is TRBJ2-4; weak D call: TRBD1 (6 bases). The CDR3 contains 15 residues. Between the trimmed V and J ends, which lost 2 bases and 0 bases, there was a span of 11 bases. Germline V lookup: CDR1 DFQATT, CDR2 SNEGSKA (reference sequence). CDR3 region: CSARRQGLAKNIQYF. CDR3 coding DNA: TGCAGTGCTAGACGCCAGGGGTTAGCCAAAAACATTCAGTACTTC.

The sample holds one count of this clonotype. The J gene is TRBJ2-3, the V gene TRBV7-9, with TRBD2 matching over 8 bases. V dropped 4 bases and J dropped 4; count of bases not matched to a gene: 4. Germline CDR1 reads SEHNR; CDR2 reads FQNEAQ (reference sequence). This CDR3 has 14 amino acids. CDR3 protein: CASSSAGVPDTQYF. The CDR3 region has the DNA TGTGCCAGCAGCTCAGCGGGAGTTCCAGATACGCAGTATTTT.

V usage is TRBV10-3 and J usage is TRBJ2-7; D not resolved. This CDR3 has 14 amino acids. The V gene lost 0 bases and the J gene lost 3 bases, with 9 bases spanning the gap. Germline V gene sequence: CDR1 ENHRY, CDR2 SYGVKD. In DNA, the CDR3 is TGTGCCATCAGTGAGTCGACATTTCGCTACGAGCAGTACTTC. It encodes CAISESTFRYEQYF.

This CDR3 reads CASSSGRPQLAEQYF. DNA of the CDR3: TGCGCCAGCAGTTCCGGGCGGCCCCAGTTAGCCGAGCAGTACTTC. This rearrangement joins TRBV10-1 to TRBJ2-7; D is undetermined. Germline lookup yields CDR1 WNHNN and CDR2 SYGVQD (reference sequence). The CDR3 sequence is 15 residues long. Trimming stripped 5 bases from V and 6 bases from J, with 20 bases between.

The rearrangement joins TRBV7-9 to TRBJ2-5; the D is unclear. From germline, CDR1 is SEHNR and CDR2 FQNEAQ (reference sequence). This CDR3 is built from 15 residues. The V end lost 4 bases, the J end lost 4 bases, and 16 bases lay between the germline ends. CDR3 nucleotide sequence: TGTGCCAGCAGCTCGGGTCTACCACAGCCAGAGACCCAGTACTTC. Protein product: CASSSGLPQPETQYF.

The chain combines TRBV7-8 with TRBJ1-2, with TRBD1 identical over 9 bases. Germline V CDR1 and CDR2: SGHVS, FQNEAQ. This CDR3 comprises 15 residues. After removal of 2 bases from V and 4 bases from J, the junction contained 5 bases not matched to a gene. The DNA for the CDR3 is TGTGCCAGCAGCTTAATGGGACAGGGCAGCTATGGCTACACCTTC. Protein product: CASSLMGQGSYGYTF.

With regard to this clonotype: A much larger clone is a single base away; this may be a read error. The chain combines TRBV6-6 with TRBJ1-3, with a weak D call TRBD1 (5 bases). This CDR3 contains 14 residues. Germline V gene sequence: CDR1 MNHNY, CDR2 SVGAGI (reference sequence). The CDR3 DNA reads as TGTACCAGCAGTGAATCGTGGGGCAGTAACACCATATATTTT. This codes for CTSSESWGSNTIYF.

The chain combines TRBV7-6 with TRBJ1-2; TRBD1 is a possible D gene (6 bases). The CDR3 sequence is 19 residues long. Germline loops: CDR1 SGHVS, CDR2 FNYEAQ. Trimming took 5 bases from V and 0 from J, leaving 25 bases between them. The CDR3 spells CASSQLYPDRREANYGYTF. Written as DNA, the CDR3 is TGTGCCAGCAGCCAACTTTACCCGGACAGAAGGGAAGCTAACTATGGCTACACCTTC.

In this sample, this clonotype turned up once. This chain uses TRBV24-1 with TRBJ2-2, with 10 bases fitting TRBD1. The CDR3 sequence is 17 residues long. Germline CDR1 is KGHDR and CDR2 is SFDVKD. V shed 0 bases and J 4 bases; nucleotides not matched to a gene: 4. As DNA, the CDR3 is TGTGCCACCAGTGATTTGCTGAGGGACAGGGGCACCGGGGAGCTGTTTTTT. This sequence encodes CATSDLLRDRGTGELFF.

This rearrangement joins TRBV9 to TRBJ1-1, with D uncertain. Germline values: CDR1 SGDLS, CDR2 YYNGEE. V lost 0 bases to trimming and J lost 1 base, with 7 bases between them. The CDR3 covers 14 residues. This CDR3 reads CASSVGGRNTEAFF. CDR3 coding DNA: TGTGCCAGCAGCGTAGGGGGAAGGAACACTGAAGCTTTCTTT.

V gene TRBV2 combines with J gene TRBJ1-5; D is unclear. Trimming removed 3 bases from V and 4 bases from J, with 10 bases in between. Germline assignment: CDR1 SNHLY and CDR2 FYNNEI. This CDR3 has 14 amino acids. CDR3 loop: CASSDGQENQPQHF. The CDR3 region has the DNA TGTGCCAGCAGTGACGGCCAAGAGAATCAGCCCCAGCATTTT.

This clonotype occurred many times. The chain employs TRBV12-3 or TRBV12-4 and TRBJ1-1, with D possibly matching TRBD1 (6 bases). The CDR3 sequence is 13 residues long. Trimming took 5 bases from V and 4 from J, leaving 11 bases between them. CDR3 sequence: CASSEGGGTEAFF. The CDR3 DNA reads TGTGCCAGCAGTGAGGGGGGGGGCACTGAAGCTTTCTTT.

The chain is built from TRBV4-1 and TRBJ2-4; 11 bases align to TRBD2. The trim removed 0 bases at V and 7 bases at J, leaving 5 bases unmatched. Per the germline V gene, CDR1 is MGHRA and CDR2 is YSYEKL. This CDR3 has 16 amino acids. CDR3 residues: CASSQEFGTSGNIQYF. CDR3 DNA sequence: TGCGCCAGCAGCCAAGAGTTCGGGACTAGCGGTAACATTCAGTACTTC.

V usage is TRBV15 and J usage is TRBJ2-2; D gene unclear. Trimming took off 0 bases at V and 4 bases at J, with 6 bases between the two ends. The CDR3 consists of 14 residues. CDR1 is LNHNV and CDR2 is YYDKDF in the germline V gene (reference sequence). In nucleotides, the CDR3 is TGTGCCACCAGCAGAGATCGTCCCACCGGGGAGCTGTTTTTT. Its translation: CATSRDRPTGELFF. Using reference TRBV15 and TRBJ2-2 for the parts outside the CDR3, the full variable domain is DAMVIQNPRYQVTQFGKPVTLSCSQTLNHNVMYWYQQKSSQAPKLLFHYYDKDFNNEADTPDNFQSRRPNTSFCFLDIRSPGLGDTAMYLCATSRDRPTGELFFGEGSRLTVL.

This sequence joins TRBV4-1 and TRBJ1-3; a possible D gene is TRBD1 (5 bases). Trimming took 0 bases from V and 1 from J, leaving 10 bases between them. Looked up from germline, CDR1 is MGHRA and CDR2 is YSYEKL. The CDR3 is 16 residues long. CDR3 nucleotide sequence: TGCGCCAGCAGCCAAGAGAGCGGGGGATCTGGAAACACCATATATTTT. It specifies CASSQESGGSGNTIYF.

This clonotype showed up just a few times. The rearrangement joins TRBV19 to TRBJ1-5; D is undetermined. Germline V gene sequence: CDR1 LNHDA, CDR2 SQIVND (reference sequence). V was shortened by 7 bases and J by 4 bases, with 14 bases between the two germline ends. This CDR3 has 14 residues. The CDR3 loop reads CASNPTQPNQPQHF. The CDR3 DNA sequence: TGTGCCAGTAACCCCACACAGCCTAATCAGCCCCAGCATTTT.